This TCR beta chain stems from a study of CD4 and CD8 cells across lung adenocarcinoma regions. The CDR3 has 15 residues. Germline lookup yields CDR1 MNHNS and CDR2 SASEGT. Via MiXCR, TCRdb re-called the PCR reads, giving one row per CDR3 protein. The sample lists over 7,500 distinct CDR3 sequences, around half seen once, with roughly 48% in the top ten. The patients had localized lung adenocarcinoma, a non-small cell subtype. V usage is TRBV6-1 and J usage is TRBJ2-2; D gene ambiguous. The J call may be mistaken, given a closer DNA end match to TRBJ2-3. This clonotype was obtained from a female donor with lung adenocarcinoma. The CD4 and CD8 labels of this study may be unreliable. Sequenced material: CD8+ T cells from the margin of a lung tumor. The CDR3 nucleotides read TGTGCCAGGGGCGGCCAGGCTGTGAGCACAGAGAAGCAGTATTTT. This gives the protein CARGGQAVSTEKQYF.